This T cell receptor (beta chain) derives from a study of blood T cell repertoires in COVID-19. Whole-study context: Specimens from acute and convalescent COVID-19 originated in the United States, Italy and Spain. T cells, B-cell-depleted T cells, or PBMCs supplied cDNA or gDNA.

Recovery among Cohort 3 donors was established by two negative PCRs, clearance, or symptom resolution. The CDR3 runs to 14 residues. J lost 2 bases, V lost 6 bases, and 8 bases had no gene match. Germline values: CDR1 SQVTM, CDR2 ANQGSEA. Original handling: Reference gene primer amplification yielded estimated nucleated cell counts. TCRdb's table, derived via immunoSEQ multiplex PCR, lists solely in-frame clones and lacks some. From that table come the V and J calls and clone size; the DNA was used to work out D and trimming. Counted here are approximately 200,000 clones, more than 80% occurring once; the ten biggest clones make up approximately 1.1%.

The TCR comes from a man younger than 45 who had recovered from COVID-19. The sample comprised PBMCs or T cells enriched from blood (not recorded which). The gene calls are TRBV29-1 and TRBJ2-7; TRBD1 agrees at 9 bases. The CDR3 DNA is TGCAGCGTCACCCCGGGACAGGGCGCCTACGAGCAGTACTTC. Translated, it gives CSVTPGQGAYEQYF.